This T cell receptor (beta chain) was recovered during a study of a mutant IDH1 vaccine in newly diagnosed glioma. CDR3 size: 15 residues. From germline, CDR1 is SGHRS and CDR2 YFSETQ. The trim removed 4 bases at V and 2 bases at J, leaving 7 bases unmatched. This clone occurred many times. Its antigen is as yet unknown. Repertoires were generated with immunoSEQ multiplex PCR, while TCRdb's copy carries only in-frame clones and drops some. This repertoire shows tens of thousands of clones, 60% to 85% found once; its top ten account for 12%. Time point in this sample: week 35, safety follow-up. Doses consisted of 300 ug of mutant IDH1 20-mer peptide each, paired with topical imiquimod.

The receptor comes from a man aged 35-49 years with glioma. V usage is TRBV5-1 and J usage is TRBJ2-5, with 8 bases lining up with TRBD2. Source: PBMCs, taken from a glioma patient whose treatment included an IDH1 peptide vaccine. The CDR3 sequence: CASSLKLAEQETQYF. The CDR3 nucleotides are TGCGCCAGCAGCCTGAAACTAGCGGAACAAGAGACCCAGTACTTC.